A single sample is the source of the 4 T cell receptor beta chains below, sequenced in a study of cytomegalovirus exposure and HLA in healthy donors. PCR primers comprised 60 Vbeta and 13 Jbeta primers. Libraries were prepared by immunoSEQ multiplex PCR; TCRdb keeps only in-frame clonotypes and omits some of them. The data contain fewer than 200,000 clones, about four fifths of them singletons. The source material was PBMCs. Every receptor here comes from a female donor in good health and CMV-seronegative.

The chain has TRBV23-1 and TRBJ1-1; TRBD1 is a possible D gene (6 bases). TRBV23-1 is an open reading frame, and its role is uncertain. This CDR3 has 15 amino acids. V lost 3 bases and J lost 0, with 11 bases in between. The CDR3 bases are TGCGCCAGCAGTCATTCGGGACACGTGAACACTGAAGCTTTCTTT. Translation gives CASSHSGHVNTEAFF.

J is TRBJ1-2 and V is TRBV29-1; the D is unclear. CDR1 SQVTM and CDR2 ANQGSEA come from the germline V gene. The germline V and J ends were trimmed by 3 bases and 8 bases, with 13 bases remaining between them. This CDR3 has 12 residues. CDR3: CSVEVVAGGYTF. CDR3 in DNA: TGCAGCGTTGAGGTGGTAGCGGGCGGCTACACCTTC. Supplemented by reference TRBV29-1 and TRBJ1-2, the full variable domain reads SAVISQKPSRDICQRGTSLTIQCQVDSQVTMMFWYRQQPGQSLTLIATANQGSEATYESGFVIDKFPISRPNLTFSTLTVSNMSPEDSSIYLCSVEVVAGGYTFGSGTRLTVV.

V is TRBV27 and J is TRBJ2-1, with a tentative D call TRBD1 (6 bases). CDR1 and CDR2 from the germline V gene are MNHEY and SMNVEV (reference sequence). Trimming removed 5 bases from V and 5 bases from J, with 16 bases in between. The CDR3 contains 15 residues. The CDR3 bases are TGTGCCAGCAGTGCACAGGGCAGGACCAACAATGAGCAGTTCTTC. It codes for CASSAQGRTNNEQFF.

This chain links TRBV28 with TRBJ2-3, with a tentative D call TRBD1 (5 bases). Germline CDR1 is MDHEN and CDR2 is SYDVKM. The CDR3 runs to 14 residues. V lost 8 bases to trimming and J lost 2 bases, with 14 bases between them. CDR3 sequence (DNA): TGTGCCAGCCAACCGACAGATCCCACAGATACGCAGTATTTT. Its protein is CASQPTDPTDTQYF.